The 16 T cell receptor beta chains reported below all come from one sample, sequenced in a study of blood T cells in healthy people across ages. It was with a sample-barcoded 5' primer and a J-beta primer mix that a second PCR of roughly 7 to 12 cycles was run. TCRdb fed the 5' RACE reads into MiXCR, producing one record per CDR3 protein. The repertoire includes hundreds of thousands of distinct CDR3 sequences, 40% to 50% of them detected once, and about 19% sits in the top ten. Sequencing was carried out using blood. These receptors were collected from a man aged 60-69 years in good health.

J is TRBJ2-7 and V is TRBV19; tentatively, D is TRBD1 (6 bases). Gene TRBJ2-5 matches the end of the DNA better, so the J call may be wrong. Germline loops: CDR1 LNHDA, CDR2 SQIVND (reference sequence). The CDR3 spans 15 residues. This chain's CDR3 is CASSTLSTGRETQYF. DNA of the CDR3: TGTGCCAGTAGTACCTTATCGACAGGTAGAGAGACCCAGTACTTC.

This chain connects TRBV7-6 to TRBJ2-1; 12 bases line up with TRBD2. The CDR3 has 16 amino acids. Trimming removed 1 base from V and 8 bases from J; junction bases left unmatched: 6. Germline V gene sequence: CDR1 SGHVS, CDR2 FNYEAQ. The CDR3 sequence: CASSLVGLAGLDEQFF. The CDR3 DNA is TGTGCCAGCAGCTTAGTCGGACTAGCGGGGTTGGATGAGCAGTTCTTC.

This clonotype was picked up a small number of times. The chain has TRBV5-1 and TRBJ2-7, with D perhaps TRBD1 (6 bases). The CDR3 runs 15 residues. Trimming took 2 bases from V and 5 from J, leaving 17 bases between them. CDR1 is SGHRS, CDR2 YFSETQ, per germline. The chain's CDR3 is CASSLQGDLPNEQYF. CDR3 nucleotide sequence: TGCGCCAGCAGCTTACAGGGCGACCTCCCCAACGAGCAGTACTTC.

In regard to this clonotype: The junction and the germline gene differ at one end; a read error may be behind it. This rearrangement joins TRBV14 to TRBJ2-3; unclear D gene. CDR1 SGHDN and CDR2 FVKESK come from the germline V gene. This CDR3 has 12 residues. Here the CDR3 reads CASIQVPDTQYF. The CDR3 nucleotides are TGTGCCAGCATCCAAGTCCCAGATACGCAGTATTTT.

V is TRBV20-1 and J is TRBJ2-3; D unresolved. The germline gives CDR1 DFQATT, CDR2 SNEGSKA (reference sequence). V was pared by 3 bases and J by 4 bases, with 14 bases between. The CDR3 is made up of 14 amino acids. CDR3 bases: TGCAGTGCTAGTCGAATCCAGAAAGCAGATACGCAGTATTTT. Amino acids: CSASRIQKADTQYF.

A few counts support this clonotype. V usage is TRBV30 and J usage is TRBJ2-1, with TRBD1 matching over 8 bases. The CDR3 loop spans 14 amino acids. After removal of 5 bases from V and 0 bases from J, the junction contained 3 bases not matched to a gene. The germline gives CDR1 GTSNPN, CDR2 SVGIG (reference sequence). Written as DNA, the CDR3 is TGTGCCTGGGACAGGGGTCTCTCCTACAATGAGCAGTTCTTC. It translates to CAWDRGLSYNEQFF.

This chain connects TRBV6-6 to TRBJ1-2; 7 nucleotides agree with TRBD1. This CDR3 has 12 residues. Trimming at V came to 8 bases and at J to 1 base, leaving 1 base not matched to a gene. The germline CDR1 and CDR2 sequences are MNHNY and SVGAGI (reference sequence). The chain's CDR3 is CASRDSNYGYTF. The CDR3 nucleotides are TGTGCCAGCCGGGACAGTAACTATGGCTACACCTTC.

This clonotype was recorded a few times. The J gene is TRBJ1-1, the V gene TRBV6-1, with no clear D. Germline CDR1 reads MNHNS; CDR2 reads SASEGT. Trimming shortened V by 2 bases and J by 1 base, and 5 bases separated the two germline ends. The CDR3 spans 13 residues. The CDR3 DNA follows: TGTGCCAGCAGTGAAAAGACGAACACTGAAGCTTTCTTT. Translated, it gives CASSEKTNTEAFF.

This rearrangement joins TRBV6-1 to TRBJ2-6, with D possibly matching TRBD1 (5 bases). V was pared by 6 bases and J by 2 bases, with 11 bases between. Germline V lookup: CDR1 MNHNS, CDR2 SASEGT. CDR3 size: 15 residues. The CDR3 reads CASRIQEAGANVLTF. The CDR3 nucleotides are TGTGCCAGCAGGATACAGGAAGCTGGGGCCAACGTCCTGACTTTC.

The chain joins TRBV10-3 to TRBJ1-1; the match to TRBD1 covers 9 bases. Germline V gene sequence: CDR1 ENHRY, CDR2 SYGVKD. The CDR3 is 15 residues long. V shed 3 bases, J shed 4 bases, and the junction held 6 bases outside the gene matches. This CDR3 reads CAISDTGQGGTEAFF. The CDR3 DNA reads TGTGCCATCAGTGACACGGGACAGGGAGGCACTGAAGCTTTCTTT.

The chain couples TRBV18 to TRBJ2-7, with TRBD2 matching over 8 bases. The CDR3 is made up of 15 amino acids. Germline V gene data show CDR1 as KGHSH and CDR2 as LQKENI. Trimming cost V 3 bases and J 4 bases; bases outside gene matches: 8. CDR3 in DNA: TGTGCCAGCTCACCGCCTAGCGGGTCTCGGTACGAGCAGTACTTC. Encoded protein: CASSPPSGSRYEQYF.

CDR3 in DNA: TGTGCCAGCAGCTTAGCCCCGGAGGACAATGAGCAGTACTTC. It encodes CASSLAPEDNEQYF. The genes are TRBV7-2 and TRBJ2-4; tentatively, D is TRBD1 or TRBD2 (5 bases each). Trimming took off 0 bases at V and 13 bases at J, with 16 bases between the two ends. From germline, CDR1 is SGHTA and CDR2 FQGNSA. The CDR3 has 14 amino acids.

The chain recombines TRBV7-9 with TRBJ2-7, with D perhaps matching TRBD1 or TRBD2 (6 bases each). Germline loops: CDR1 SEHNR, CDR2 FQNEAQ (reference sequence). This CDR3 spans 16 amino acids. V lost 1 base and J 4 bases, leaving 17 bases between the germline ends. The CDR3 loop reads CASSLGAMGGKYEQYF. DNA of the CDR3: TGTGCCAGCAGCTTAGGGGCGATGGGGGGCAAGTACGAGCAGTACTTC.

V gene TRBV5-1 combines with J gene TRBJ2-5, with a possible D match to TRBD2 (6 bases). V was pared by 2 bases and J by 4 bases, with 12 bases between. Germline values: CDR1 SGHRS, CDR2 YFSETQ. CDR3 size: 14 residues. CDR3 in DNA: TGCGCCAGCAGCTTCGGGGGAACCTTAGAGACCCAGTACTTC. Translation: CASSFGGTLETQYF. The full variable domain, in which reference TRBV5-1 and TRBJ2-5 provide the parts outside the CDR3, is KAGVTQTPRYLIKTRGQQVTLSCSPISGHRSVSWYQQTPGQGLQFLFEYFSETQRNKGNFPGRFSGRQFSNSRSEMNVSTLELGDSALYLCASSFGGTLETQYFGPGTRLLVL.

In this sample, this clonotype turned up a few times. V usage is TRBV7-9 and J usage is TRBJ2-7; D call uncertain. Looked up from germline, CDR1 is SEHNR and CDR2 is FQNEAQ (reference sequence). The ends were cut back, 7 bases at V and 1 base at J, with 11 bases in the middle. The CDR3 totals 13 residues. DNA of the CDR3: TGTGCCAGCACCCGGTACCAGTCCTACGAGCAGTACTTC. Translated: CASTRYQSYEQYF.

Only a few counts were recorded for this clonotype. The chain is built from TRBV7-2 and TRBJ2-4; 7 positions match TRBD1. Germline lookup yields CDR1 SGHTA and CDR2 FQGNSA. CDR3 length: 17 residues. V lost 5 bases, J lost 3 bases, and 13 bases stayed unmatched. The CDR3, as DNA: TGTGCCAGCAGCACCCGACAGGGAACTCTGGGCAAAAACATTCAGTACTTC. Translated: CASSTRQGTLGKNIQYF.